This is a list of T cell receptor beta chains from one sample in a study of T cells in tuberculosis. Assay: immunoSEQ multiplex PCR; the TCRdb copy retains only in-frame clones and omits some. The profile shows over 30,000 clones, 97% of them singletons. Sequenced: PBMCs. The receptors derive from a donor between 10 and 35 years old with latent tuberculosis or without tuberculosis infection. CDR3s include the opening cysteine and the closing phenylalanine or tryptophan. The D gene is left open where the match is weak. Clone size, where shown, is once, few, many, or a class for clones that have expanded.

cdr3_aa: CASSRAGGVFRETQYF
cdr3_nt: TGCGCCAGCAGCCGTGCAGGGGGCGTCTTTAGAGAGACCCAGTACTTC
j_call: TRBJ2-5
cdr3_length: 16
clone_size: .
v_call: TRBV4-1
d_call: TRBD1

cdr3_aa: CASSPFTGGTEAFF
cdr3_nt: TGTGCCAGCAGCCCGTTTACAGGGGGAACTGAAGCTTTCTTT
j_call: TRBJ1-1
cdr3_length: 14
clone_size: once
v_call: TRBV14
d_call: TRBD1

cdr3_aa: CASSKGGNTEAFF
cdr3_nt: TGTGCCAGCAGTAAAGGGGGGAACACTGAAGCTTTCTTT
j_call: TRBJ1-1
cdr3_length: 13
clone_size: .
v_call: TRBV25-1
d_call: .

cdr3_aa: CASSLRWGMYEQYF
cdr3_nt: TGTGCCAGCAGCTTGAGGTGGGGCATGTACGAGCAGTACTTC
j_call: TRBJ2-7
cdr3_length: 14
clone_size: .
v_call: TRBV5-6
d_call: .

cdr3_aa: CASSYQGQGTTGELFF
cdr3_nt: TGTGCCAGCAGTTACCAGGGACAGGGCACCACCGGGGAGCTGTTTTTT
j_call: TRBJ2-2
cdr3_length: 16
clone_size: .
v_call: TRBV6-6
d_call: TRBD1

cdr3_aa: CATSRDRGKETQYF
cdr3_nt: TGTGCCACCAGCAGAGATAGGGGGAAAGAGACCCAGTACTTC
j_call: TRBJ2-5
cdr3_length: 14
clone_size: .
v_call: TRBV15
d_call: .

cdr3_aa: CASSVGQSGNTIYF
cdr3_nt: TGTGCCAGCAGCGTAGGACAATCTGGAAACACCATATATTTT
j_call: TRBJ1-3
cdr3_length: 14
clone_size: .
v_call: TRBV9
d_call: .

cdr3_aa: CASSLVVSGSTDTQYF
cdr3_nt: TGCGCCAGCAGCTTGGTGGTTAGCGGCTCCACAGATACGCAGTATTTT
j_call: TRBJ2-3
cdr3_length: 16
clone_size: .
v_call: TRBV5-1
d_call: .

cdr3_aa: CASSPGWDSEAFF
cdr3_nt: TGCGCCAGCAGCCCGGGATGGGACAGCGAAGCTTTCTTT
j_call: TRBJ1-1
cdr3_length: 13
clone_size: .
v_call: TRBV5-1
d_call: TRBD1

cdr3_aa: CASSSSRGTRSDIQYF
cdr3_nt: TGTGCCAGCAGTTCCTCCCGGGGGACGAGGAGCGACATTCAGTACTTC
j_call: TRBJ2-4
cdr3_length: 16
clone_size: once
v_call: TRBV27
d_call: .

cdr3_aa: CASSLISGNTEAFF
cdr3_nt: TGTGCCAGCAGTTTAATAAGCGGGAACACTGAAGCTTTCTTT
j_call: TRBJ1-1
cdr3_length: 14
clone_size: .
v_call: TRBV27
d_call: .

cdr3_aa: CASSFLGVQETQYF
cdr3_nt: TGTGCCAGCAGTTTTCTAGGGGTACAAGAGACCCAGTACTTC
j_call: TRBJ2-5
cdr3_length: 14
clone_size: once
v_call: TRBV28
d_call: .

cdr3_aa: CASSQVSANYGYTF
cdr3_nt: TGCGCCAGCAGCCAAGTTTCTGCTAACTATGGCTACACCTTC
j_call: TRBJ1-2
cdr3_length: 14
clone_size: .
v_call: TRBV4-1
d_call: .

cdr3_aa: CASSSGQGNYGYTF
cdr3_nt: TGTGCCAGCAGCTCCGGACAGGGAAACTATGGCTACACCTTC
j_call: TRBJ1-2
cdr3_length: 14
clone_size: .
v_call: TRBV5-4
d_call: TRBD1

cdr3_aa: CAWSVHPNRGKAFF
cdr3_nt: TGTGCCTGGAGTGTACACCCCAACAGGGGGAAAGCTTTCTTT
j_call: TRBJ1-1
cdr3_length: 14
clone_size: .
v_call: TRBV30
d_call: TRBD1

cdr3_aa: CASRKPGGSETQYF
cdr3_nt: TGTGCCAGCAGGAAACCAGGGGGCTCAGAGACCCAGTACTTC
j_call: TRBJ2-5
cdr3_length: 14
clone_size: .
v_call: TRBV6-1
d_call: TRBD1

cdr3_aa: CASSLYGRGLSNQPQHF
cdr3_nt: TGTGCCAGCAGCTTGTACGGGAGGGGGCTAAGCAATCAGCCCCAGCATTTT
j_call: TRBJ1-5
cdr3_length: 17
clone_size: .
v_call: TRBV5-6
d_call: TRBD1

cdr3_aa: CASSSPQGYGYTF
cdr3_nt: TGTGCCAGCAGCTCCCCACAGGGGTATGGCTACACCTTC
j_call: TRBJ1-2
cdr3_length: 13
clone_size: .
v_call: TRBV7-2
d_call: TRBD1

cdr3_aa: CASSLGAGDYEQYF
cdr3_nt: TGTGCCAGCAGCTTGGGTGCGGGTGACTACGAGCAGTACTTC
j_call: TRBJ2-7
cdr3_length: 14
clone_size: .
v_call: TRBV5-6
d_call: .

cdr3_aa: CASREDRGSNTEAFF
cdr3_nt: TGTGCCAGCAGAGAAGACAGGGGGTCTAACACTGAAGCTTTCTTT
j_call: TRBJ1-1
cdr3_length: 15
clone_size: .
v_call: TRBV2
d_call: TRBD1

cdr3_aa: CASRRLAGASYNEQFF
cdr3_nt: TGTGCCAGCAGACGACTAGCGGGAGCGTCCTACAATGAGCAGTTCTTC
j_call: TRBJ2-1
cdr3_length: 16
clone_size: .
v_call: TRBV6-6
d_call: TRBD2

cdr3_aa: CASSLDPGQNVYEQYF
cdr3_nt: TGCGCCAGCAGCTTGGATCCGGGACAGAACGTCTACGAGCAGTACTTC
j_call: TRBJ2-7
cdr3_length: 16
clone_size: .
v_call: TRBV5-1
d_call: TRBD1

cdr3_aa: CASSLVLDNEQFF
cdr3_nt: TGCGCCAGCAGCTTAGTTCTAGACAATGAGCAGTTCTTC
j_call: TRBJ2-1
cdr3_length: 13
clone_size: once
v_call: TRBV5-1
d_call: .

cdr3_aa: CASSRTPGTGVKNTEAFF
cdr3_nt: TGCGCCAGCAGCCGAACCCCCGGGACAGGGGTTAAGAACACTGAAGCTTTCTTT
j_call: TRBJ1-1
cdr3_length: 18
clone_size: .
v_call: TRBV5-1
d_call: TRBD1

cdr3_aa: CASSSRLAEVSEQYF
cdr3_nt: TGCGCCAGCAGCAGCCGGCTAGCGGAGGTAAGCGAGCAGTACTTC
j_call: TRBJ2-7
cdr3_length: 15
clone_size: .
v_call: TRBV5-1
d_call: TRBD2

cdr3_aa: CASSLEGGNQPQHF
cdr3_nt: TGTGCCAGCAGCCTGGAGGGAGGCAATCAGCCCCAGCATTTT
j_call: TRBJ1-5
cdr3_length: 14
clone_size: .
v_call: TRBV7-2
d_call: .